This T cell receptor beta chain is drawn from a study of blood T cell repertoires in COVID-19. Study context: There were acute and convalescent COVID-19 samples, and they came from the United States, Italy and Spain. PBMCs, B-cell-depleted T cells, or T cells were the source of the cDNA or gDNA that made up the material.

In the authors' workflow: Reference gene primers were amplified, and this amplification served to estimate nucleated cell counts. Profiled with immunoSEQ multiplex PCR; TCRdb holds only in-frame clones, not every one. The DNA was the basis for D and trimming; V, J and clone size are from that table. Of some 410,000 clones listed, 88% were seen once; the top ten hold 0.95% to 1%. Clinical history reported by participants formed the basis on which cohorts were assigned. The CDR3 totals 15 residues. Trimming took off 2 bases at V and 2 bases at J, with 12 bases between the two ends. Germline-derived CDR1 and CDR2 are SGDLS and YYNGEE.

The sequence came from a woman aged 30 to 39 with acute COVID-19. The chain links TRBV9 to TRBJ2-3; weak D call: TRBD1 (6 bases). Sequenced input: PBMCs or T cells enriched from blood (not recorded which). CDR3 coding DNA: TGTGCCAGCAGCGTTTCGACAGGAACCACAGATACGCAGTATTTT. Translated: CASSVSTGTTDTQYF.